This T cell receptor beta chain was identified during a study of spatial heterogeneity in lung cancer. This clonotype was detected a few times. The time point here: sample taken at primary tumor resection. The input material, whole RNA from tumor, nontumor lung or frozen PBMC, was sequenced unsorted. TCRdb reanalysed the 5' RACE reads using MiXCR and keeps one entry per CDR3 protein. The data contain 14,000 to 15,000 distinct CDR3 sequences, about a tenth of them singletons. The germline CDR1 and CDR2 sequences are SGHTA and FQGTGA. J gave up 5 bases and V 5 bases, and 7 bases lay outside the gene matches. The CDR3 has 15 amino acids.

The clonotype comes from a female donor with early-stage non-small cell lung cancer. The rearrangement joins TRBV7-3 to TRBJ2-2; TRBD1 aligns across 8 bases. This sample comprised PBMCs, obtained at surgery. The DNA of the CDR3 is TGTGCCAGCAGCCCCAGGGGGCGAGGGACCGGGGAGCTGTTTTTT. Its protein is CASSPRGRGTGELFF.